Below, 14 T cell receptor beta chains from the same sample are listed, as sequenced in a study of blood T cell repertoires in COVID-19. TCRdb's table, derived via immunoSEQ multiplex PCR, lists solely in-frame clones and lacks some. The profile covers about 61,000 clones, with 79% appearing a single time and approximately 6% taken by the ten largest. Sequenced input: peripheral blood. Receptor source: a woman between 65 and 79 years old with acute or convalescent COVID-19.

The gene calls are TRBV27 and TRBJ2-7, with D tentatively TRBD2 (5 bases). V lost 5 bases, J lost 1 base, and 15 bases lay in between. Germline values: CDR1 MNHEY, CDR2 SMNVEV (reference sequence). CDR3 length equals 15 residues. The CDR3 region is CASSTDWTGSYEQYF. In DNA, the CDR3 is TGTGCCAGCAGTACAGACTGGACGGGGTCCTACGAGCAGTACTTC.

J is TRBJ2-1 and V is TRBV6-2 or TRBV6-3, with 14 bases aligning to TRBD2. The CDR3 runs 14 residues. CDR1 and CDR2 from the germline V gene are MNHEY and SVGEGT. The V gene end was trimmed by 4 bases and the J gene end by 9 bases; junction bases not matched to a gene: 2. This chain's CDR3 is CASSWGLAGAEQFF. The CDR3 DNA is TGTGCCAGCAGTTGGGGACTAGCGGGGGCTGAGCAGTTCTTC.

The V gene is TRBV1, the J gene TRBJ2-3; the tabulated D call, TRBD2, remains unverified against the DNA. TRBV1 is classified as a pseudogene. The CDR3 is 17 residues long. The CDR3 DNA sequence: TGCACCAGCAGCCCCGGAGGAATTCCCCTCAACACAGATACGCAGTATTTT. Translated: CTSSPGGIPLNTDTQYF.

The chain joins TRBV9 to TRBJ2-1; possible D gene TRBD1, 5 bases. The V end lost 4 bases, the J end lost 11 bases, and 16 bases lay between the germline ends. This CDR3 is built from 13 residues. CDR1 is SGDLS, CDR2 YYNGEE, per germline. The CDR3 region has the DNA TGTGCCAGCAGCCCCCCAGGGTTGGATAAGCAGTTCTTC. This gives the protein CASSPPGLDKQFF.

The CDR3 protein is CASSWDRVDGYTF. The CDR3 DNA reads TGTGCCAGCAGCTGGGACAGGGTGGATGGCTACACCTTC. The rearrangement joins TRBV5-4 to TRBJ1-2, with 9 bases identical to TRBD1. CDR1 and CDR2 from the germline V gene are SGHNT and YYREEE (reference sequence). There are 13 residues in the CDR3. Germline trimming cut 3 bases from V and 6 bases from J; bases unmatched to any gene: 3. The full variable domain, its missing parts supplied by reference TRBV5-4 and TRBJ1-2, is ETGVTQSPTHLIKTRGQQVTLRCSSQSGHNTVSWYQQALGQGPQFIFQYYREEENGRGNFPPRFSGLQFPNYSSELNVNALELDDSALYLCASSWDRVDGYTFGSGTRLTVV.

The chain recombines TRBV2 with TRBJ1-2; 8 bases align to TRBD1. The V gene's germline CDR1 is SNHLY and CDR2 FYNNEI. After removal of 4 bases from V and 6 bases from J, the junction contained 7 bases not matched to a gene. CDR3 length: 14 residues. In DNA form, the CDR3 reads TGTGCCAGCAGTGTTCGGCCAGGGGGCGATGGCTACACCTTC. Its translation: CASSVRPGGDGYTF.

The chain links TRBV12-3 or TRBV12-4 to TRBJ1-1; D might be TRBD1 (6 bases). The ends were cut back, 2 bases at V and 4 bases at J, with 8 bases in the middle. CDR3 length: 13 residues. This CDR3 is CASSLSRGTEAFF. In DNA form, the CDR3 reads TGTGCCAGCAGTTTAAGCAGGGGCACTGAAGCTTTCTTT.

This chain uses TRBV7-9 with TRBJ1-6, with 10 bases that match TRBD1. The germline CDR1 and CDR2 sequences are SEHNR and FQNEAQ (reference sequence). The CDR3 extends over 14 amino acids. The V gene end was trimmed by 6 bases and the J gene end by 7 bases; junction bases not matched to a gene: 3. The CDR3 loop reads CASRADRGNSPLHF. For the CDR3, the DNA is TGTGCCAGCAGAGCGGACAGGGGGAATTCACCCCTCCACTTT.

This clone is a singleton in its sample. The chain links TRBV19 to TRBJ1-5; TRBD1 agrees at 8 bases. Germline V lookup: CDR1 LNHDA, CDR2 SQIVND (reference sequence). The trim removed 3 bases at V and 0 bases at J, leaving 7 bases unmatched. The CDR3 contains 17 residues. The CDR3 loop is CASSIRIDRGSNQPQHF. The CDR3 DNA sequence: TGTGCCAGTAGTATCCGAATCGACAGGGGTAGCAATCAGCCCCAGCATTTT. Full variable domain (outside the CDR3, taken from reference TRBV19 and TRBJ1-5): DGGITQSPKYLFRKEGQNVTLSCEQNLNHDAMYWYRQDPGQGLRLIYYSQIVNDFQKGDIAEGYSVSREKKESFPLTVTSAQKNPTAFYLCASSIRIDRGSNQPQHFGDGTRLSIL.

V usage is TRBV5-1 and J usage is TRBJ1-2; possible D gene TRBD1, 6 bases. CDR1 is SGHRS, CDR2 YFSETQ, per germline. The CDR3 has 16 residues. V was pared by 7 bases and J by 4 bases, with 23 bases between. The CDR3 here is CASGSGGTGRGYGYTF. The CDR3 DNA is TGCGCCAGCGGTTCCGGCGGTACAGGGAGGGGCTATGGCTACACCTTC.

The gene calls are TRBV10-1 and TRBJ2-5; 9 nucleotides match TRBD1. V was pared by 8 bases and J by 5 bases, with 6 bases of the junction left unmatched. Germline V gene lookup returns CDR1 WNHNN and CDR2 SYGVQD (reference sequence). The length of the CDR3 is 13 residues. DNA for the CDR3: TGCGCCAGCTGGGGGGACAGGGTTGAGACCCAGTACTTC. It codes for CASWGDRVETQYF.

In its sample, this clone was seen a few times. This chain joins TRBV11-2 and TRBJ1-2; D possibly corresponds to TRBD1 (6 bases). V dropped 6 bases and J dropped 8 bases, with 16 bases sitting between them. Germline CDR1 and CDR2: SGHAT and FQNNGV. This CDR3 is 13 amino acids long. CDR3: CASSPDSLGGYTF. CDR3 coding DNA: TGTGCCAGCAGTCCGGACAGTCTAGGGGGCTACACCTTC.

The chain recombines TRBV29-1 with TRBJ2-2; a weak D match, TRBD2 (6 bases). The CDR3 consists of 14 residues. CDR1 and CDR2 (germline): SQVTM, ANQGSEA. Trimming took off 3 bases at V and 4 bases at J, with 12 bases between the two ends. CDR3 DNA: TGCAGCGTTGATTACGGGGGTGTCACCGGGGAGCTGTTTTTT. Translated, it gives CSVDYGGVTGELFF.

The chain recombines TRBV11-2 with TRBJ1-1, with 8 bases lining up with TRBD1. The CDR3 runs to 14 residues. Germline V gene data show CDR1 as SGHAT and CDR2 as FQNNGV. Germline trimming cut 7 bases from V and 1 base from J; bases unmatched to any gene: 5. The CDR3 here is CASTGQVTNTEAFF. CDR3 DNA: TGTGCCAGCACGGGACAGGTTACGAACACTGAAGCTTTCTTT.